Many counts were recorded for the clone carrying this T cell receptor beta chain. The antigen is not known. For the second PCR, which ran for roughly 6 to 11 cycles, a sample-barcoded 5' primer and a J-beta primer mix were used. All samples gave at least 2.5 million CDR3-containing paired-end reads. TCRdb used MiXCR to reprocess the 5' RACE reads, holding one entry per CDR3 protein. The sample includes 720,000 or so distinct CDR3 sequences, around 41% of them seen just once. Germline values: CDR1 SQVTM, CDR2 ANQGSEA. The ends were cut back, 2 bases at V and 5 bases at J, with 12 bases in the middle. The CDR3 extends over 13 amino acids. The data stem from a study of blood T cells in healthy people across ages. General observations from the study: Naive CD4+ cells and diversity were both higher in long-lived donors than in aged donors. Estimates based on one million T cells were treated as lower bounds. Per-million-T-cell TCR beta diversity fell roughly linearly with age.

The source material was blood. The TCR was taken from a man aged 80 or over in good health. The rearrangement joins TRBV29-1 to TRBJ2-5, with D perhaps matching TRBD1 (6 bases). The CDR3 bases are TGCAGCGTTGAATCTGGGACAAGGGAGACCCAGTACTTC. This codes for CSVESGTRETQYF.